The 27 T cell receptor beta chains presented below share a single source sample, sequenced in a study of T cells after yellow fever vaccination. MiXCR was run by TCRdb on the 5' RACE reads, yielding one entry per CDR3 protein. Of hundreds of thousands of distinct CDR3 sequences listed, around 17% are singletons. The source material was PBMCs, sampled roughly 5 days after the first yellow fever vaccination. These TCRs come from a man younger than 35 who received the YFV17D yellow fever vaccine.

V and J are TRBV9 and TRBJ2-3; 9 bases are a match to TRBD1. J lost 5 bases, V lost 0 bases, and 7 bases had no gene match. Germline CDR1 reads SGDLS; CDR2 reads YYNGEE. This CDR3 spans 16 amino acids. The CDR3 coding sequence is TGTGCCAGCAGCGTAGGAGGTCGGACAGGGGTAGATACGCAGTATTTT. Translation: CASSVGGRTGVDTQYF.

The chain combines TRBV7-3 with TRBJ2-5; 8 bases line up with TRBD2. Germline CDR1 reads SGHTA; CDR2 reads FQGTGA. The trim removed 5 bases at V and 7 bases at J, leaving 6 bases unmatched. The CDR3 spans 13 residues. Written as DNA, the CDR3 is TGTGCCAGCAGCCTCTCCGGGAGGGGGACCCAGTACTTC. Protein: CASSLSGRGTQYF.

This chain joins TRBV28 and TRBJ2-3; 11 bases match TRBD2. J was trimmed by 5 bases and V by 6 bases; bases with no gene match: 4. The CDR3 length is 14 residues. In germline, CDR1 is MDHEN, CDR2 SYDVKM. The CDR3 loop is CASRPGLAVDTQYF. The CDR3 region has the DNA TGTGCCAGCAGGCCGGGACTAGCGGTAGATACGCAGTATTTT.

There are many counts of this clonotype. The rearrangement links TRBV5-6 to TRBJ2-1; no definite D call. CDR3 length: 14 amino acids. Germline CDR1 SGHDT, CDR2 YYEEEE. Between the trimmed V and J ends, which lost 4 bases and 4 bases, there was a span of 12 bases. The CDR3 protein is CASSHVLMYNEQFF. Written as DNA, the CDR3 is TGTGCCAGCAGCCACGTTCTCATGTACAATGAGCAGTTCTTC. Based on the CDR3 plus reference TRBV5-6 and TRBJ2-1, the full variable domain is DAGVTQSPTHLIKTRGQQVTLRCSPKSGHDTVSWYQQALGQGPQFIFQYYEEEERQRGNFPDRFSGHQFPNYSSELNVNALLLGDSALYLCASSHVLMYNEQFFGPGTRLTVL.

This clonotype was counted only a few times. J is TRBJ1-1 and V is TRBV20-1; a possible D gene is TRBD1 (5 bases). Germline loops: CDR1 DFQATT, CDR2 SNEGSKA (reference sequence). The CDR3 totals 16 residues. V was cut by 2 bases and J by 0 bases, with 16 bases left in between. The CDR3 DNA sequence: TGCAGTGCTAGACAGTGGCAGGGAGGGATGAACACTGAAGCTTTCTTT. Amino acid sequence: CSARQWQGGMNTEAFF.

V usage is TRBV12-3 or TRBV12-4 and J usage is TRBJ2-3; D perhaps matches TRBD2 (5 bases). There are 13 residues in the CDR3. V was shortened by 3 bases and J by 7 bases, with 11 bases between the two germline ends. CDR3 sequence reads: CASSLTGVYTQYF. CDR3 nucleotide sequence: TGTGCCAGCAGTTTGACCGGGGTCTATACGCAGTATTTT.

This clonotype was detected only a few times. The chain carries TRBV6-5 and TRBJ1-4; perhaps TRBD1 as D (6 bases). CDR3 length: 16 amino acids. Germline CDR1 reads MNHEY; CDR2 reads SVGAGI. V was cut by 4 bases and J by 7 bases, with 19 bases left in between. The CDR3 sequence is CASSLSDATGLEKLFF. For the CDR3, the DNA is TGTGCCAGCAGTTTATCCGACGCGACAGGTCTTGAAAAACTGTTTTTT.

This chain links TRBV2 with TRBJ2-7; 7 nucleotides line up with TRBD1. Germline assignment: CDR1 SNHLY and CDR2 FYNNEI. The CDR3 contains 14 residues. Trimming cost V 6 bases and J 4 bases; bases outside gene matches: 9. The CDR3 DNA reads as TGTGCCAGCAGCCTAATCGAGGGGGCGTACGAGCAGTACTTC. It specifies CASSLIEGAYEQYF.

This clonotype showed up just a few times. The V and J genes are TRBV7-3 and TRBJ2-2; D is possibly TRBD2 (6 bases). Trimming left V 1 base short and J 6 bases short, with 6 bases between. Germline V lookup: CDR1 SGHTA, CDR2 FQGTGA. The CDR3 consists of 13 residues. In DNA, the CDR3 is TGTGCCAGCAGCTTAATAGCGGCCGGGGAGCTGTTTTTT. Encoded protein: CASSLIAAGELFF.

The chain couples TRBV20-1 to TRBJ2-1, with TRBD2 matching 7 bases. In germline, CDR1 is DFQATT, CDR2 SNEGSKA (reference sequence). The V segment lost 1 base and the J segment 0 bases; nucleotides outside the gene matches: 6. This CDR3 has 16 amino acids. The CDR3, as DNA: TGCAGTGCTAGAGCATTTGGCGGGAGCTCCTACAATGAGCAGTTCTTC. This encodes CSARAFGGSSYNEQFF.

The J gene is TRBJ2-2, the V gene TRBV5-1; the D is unclear. The germline V and J ends were trimmed by 4 bases and 0 bases, with 7 bases remaining between them. Germline CDR1 reads SGHRS; CDR2 reads YFSETQ. The length of the CDR3 is 14 residues. The CDR3: CASSLWTNTGELFF. The DNA for the CDR3 is TGCGCCAGCAGCCTTTGGACGAACACCGGGGAGCTGTTTTTT.

The table lists this clonotype with a few counts. V gene TRBV9 combines with J gene TRBJ1-1; D not certain. Germline V lookup: CDR1 SGDLS, CDR2 YYNGEE. The CDR3 has 15 residues. V was clipped by 0 bases and J by 1 base, with 10 bases between them. The CDR3 sequence is CASSVGRTTNTEAFF. The CDR3 nucleotides read TGTGCCAGCAGCGTAGGAAGGACGACGAACACTGAAGCTTTCTTT.

Many counts were recorded for this clonotype. The chain employs TRBV28 and TRBJ1-2; D might be TRBD1 (6 bases). The CDR3 length is 14 residues. The germline V gene has CDR1 MDHEN and CDR2 SYDVKM. V gave up 10 bases and J gave up 7 bases, with 22 bases separating them. The CDR3 DNA follows: TGTGCCACCGACGCAACAGGGTTCGGTCGTGGCTACACCTTC. This gives the protein CATDATGFGRGYTF.

The V call is TRBV19, the J call TRBJ1-4; D is undetermined. V gave up 7 bases and J gave up 8 bases, with 8 bases separating them. The CDR3 spans 11 residues. CDR1 and CDR2 from the germline V gene are LNHDA and SQIVND (reference sequence). The CDR3 nucleotides read TGTGCCAGTAAGCCATCAGAAAAACTGTTTTTT. Amino acids: CASKPSEKLFF.

The sample holds a few counts of this clonotype. The chain couples TRBV3-1 to TRBJ2-1; 9 bases agree with TRBD1. This CDR3 comprises 15 residues. Germline CDR1 is LGHDT and CDR2 is YNNKEL (reference sequence). Trimming cost V 0 bases and J 14 bases; bases outside gene matches: 11. The CDR3 sequence: CASSQDVRGQGREFF. DNA of the CDR3: TGTGCCAGCAGCCAAGATGTTCGGGGACAGGGCAGGGAGTTCTTC.

Comment on this clonotype: Germline is not matched at one junction end, which may reflect a read error. V and J are TRBV27 and TRBJ1-2; 12 bases align to TRBD1. Germline assignment: CDR1 MNHEY and CDR2 SMNVEV (reference sequence). The CDR3 runs to 18 residues. CDR3 loop: CASRTDRDRGRSNYSYTF. The CDR3 nucleotides are TGTGCCAGCAGGACGGACCGGGACAGGGGGCGTTCTAACTATAGCTACACCTTC.

The chain combines TRBV4-2 with TRBJ2-1; 7 bases fit TRBD1. The CDR3 extends over 15 amino acids. Trimming removed 1 base from V and 2 bases from J; junction bases left unmatched: 2. Germline V gene lookup returns CDR1 LGHNA and CDR2 YNFKEQ. CDR3 amino acids: CASSQGGGPYNEQFF. CDR3 nucleotides: TGTGCCAGCAGCCAAGGAGGGGGCCCCTACAATGAGCAGTTCTTC.

The CDR3 nucleotides are TGCGCCAGCAGCTTGGGAGAACAGGGGGTCAATGGCTACACCTTC. Amino acid sequence: CASSLGEQGVNGYTF. The rearrangement links TRBV5-1 to TRBJ1-2; 8 bases line up with TRBD1. Germline V lookup: CDR1 SGHRS, CDR2 YFSETQ. The V gene end was trimmed by 0 bases and the J gene end by 6 bases; junction bases not matched to a gene: 7. The CDR3 has 15 amino acids.

This chain connects TRBV18 to TRBJ1-2; D not certain. V lost 8 bases and J lost 5, with 18 bases in between. The germline CDR1 and CDR2 sequences are KGHSH and LQKENI. The CDR3 has 14 amino acids. The CDR3 protein is CASNAQGPAYGYTF. The CDR3 nucleotides are TGTGCCAGCAACGCACAAGGCCCGGCATATGGCTACACCTTC. Together with reference TRBV18 and TRBJ1-2, the CDR3 gives the full variable domain: NAGVMQNPRHLVRRRGQEARLRCSPMKGHSHVYWYRQLPEEGLKFMVYLQKENIIDESGMPKERFSAEFPKEGPSILRIQQVVRGDSAAYFCASNAQGPAYGYTFGSGTRLTVV.

There are many counts of this clonotype. The chain employs TRBV12-3 or TRBV12-4 and TRBJ2-1; D not certain. Trimming removed 4 bases at V and 12 bases at J, with 13 bases between. CDR3 length: 12 amino acids. The CDR3 region is CASSSDSWGQFF. In nucleotides, the CDR3 is TGTGCCAGCAGTTCCGACTCCTGGGGGCAGTTCTTC.

In this sample, this clonotype turned up a few times. This chain links TRBV20-1 with TRBJ1-5; D is unresolved. The CDR3 has 13 residues. Trimming took 1 base from V and 5 from J, leaving 9 bases between them. CDR1 is DFQATT and CDR2 is SNEGSKA in the germline V gene (reference sequence). The CDR3 sequence: CSARGLNYQPQHF. The CDR3, as DNA: TGCAGTGCTAGAGGCCTAAATTATCAGCCCCAGCATTTT.

The J gene is TRBJ1-1, the V gene TRBV6-1, with a weak D call TRBD1 (6 bases). The V end lost 6 bases, the J end lost 3 bases, and 17 bases lay between the germline ends. CDR3 length equals 15 residues. The germline V gene has CDR1 MNHNS and CDR2 SASEGT. CDR3 protein: CASRLSRAGDTEAFF. The CDR3 DNA reads TGTGCCAGCAGGCTCAGTAGGGCAGGGGACACTGAAGCTTTCTTT.

The V call is TRBV18, the J call TRBJ1-2, with D possibly being TRBD1 (5 bases). Germline lookup yields CDR1 KGHSH and CDR2 LQKENI. Trimming took off 6 bases at V and 10 bases at J, with 18 bases between the two ends. The CDR3 consists of 13 residues. The CDR3 bases are TGTGCCAGCTCCTGGGAGGGGACGCGGCACTACACCTTC. Amino acids: CASSWEGTRHYTF.

This clonotype was picked up many times. The chain couples TRBV29-1 to TRBJ1-1; maybe TRBD1 (5 bases). Germline V gene sequence: CDR1 SQVTM, CDR2 ANQGSEA. Trimming took off 3 bases at V and 1 base at J, with 12 bases between the two ends. The CDR3 is made up of 14 amino acids. The CDR3 sequence: CSVDTTEGNTEAFF. As DNA, the CDR3 is TGCAGCGTTGATACGACAGAGGGGAACACTGAAGCTTTCTTT. Based on the CDR3 plus reference TRBV29-1 and TRBJ1-1, the full variable domain is SAVISQKPSRDICQRGTSLTIQCQVDSQVTMMFWYRQQPGQSLTLIATANQGSEATYESGFVIDKFPISRPNLTFSTLTVSNMSPEDSSIYLCSVDTTEGNTEAFFGQGTRLTVV.

The chain links TRBV28 to TRBJ1-5; 7 bases line up with TRBD1. The germline V gene has CDR1 MDHEN and CDR2 SYDVKM. After removal of 6 bases from V and 5 bases from J, the junction contained 19 bases not matched to a gene. The CDR3 covers 18 residues. The CDR3, as DNA: TGTGCCAGCAGCATACCCCACTACAGGGGCGGAAGGGATCAGCCCCAGCATTTT. This gives the protein CASSIPHYRGGRDQPQHF.

The chain employs TRBV11-2 and TRBJ1-5; 8 nucleotides match TRBD1. V lost 5 bases to trimming and J lost 2 bases; unmatched junction nucleotides: 5. In germline, CDR1 is SGHAT, CDR2 FQNNGV. The CDR3 consists of 15 residues. The CDR3 DNA reads TGTGCCAGCAGCACGTCACAGGGGGGCAATCAGCCCCAGCATTTT. Translating gives CASSTSQGGNQPQHF.

This clonotype was observed a handful of times. The V call is TRBV10-3, the J call TRBJ2-5; 12 nucleotides line up with TRBD1. Germline assignment: CDR1 ENHRY and CDR2 SYGVKD. CDR3 size: 13 residues. Losses at the gene ends were 7 bases for V and 5 bases for J; bases not matched to a gene: 2. CDR3 sequence (DNA): TGTGCCATCACGGGACAGGGGGCGGAGACCCAGTACTTC. This sequence encodes CAITGQGAETQYF.